Below, 28 T cell receptor beta chains from the same sample are listed, as sequenced in a study of tumor and adjacent non-tumor tissue in lung cancer. RNA was extracted from bulk tissue without any cell sorting. A modified ARM-PCR protocol with three rounds of nested PCR amplified TCRbeta. TCRdb recomputed calls from the multiplex PCR reads with MiXCR, one row per CDR3 protein. The data contain fewer than 85,000 distinct CDR3 sequences, under 85% of them singletons. The specimen was lung tumor tissue. These receptors all come from a woman in her forties or fifties with non-small cell lung cancer.

The J gene is TRBJ1-2, the V gene TRBV12-3 or TRBV12-4, with D possibly being TRBD1 (5 bases). Trimming cost V 8 bases and J 5 bases, with 15 bases left between them. This CDR3 is 13 amino acids long. CDR3 amino acids: CASRLDSVYGYTF. Written as DNA, the CDR3 is TGTGCCAGCCGTCTCGACAGTGTTTATGGCTACACCTTC.

In this sample, this clonotype turned up a few times. A read error is possible here, since a much larger clone lies one base away. The chain recombines TRBV11-2 with TRBJ2-7, with a weak D call TRBD1 (5 bases). From germline, CDR1 is SGHAT and CDR2 FQNNGV. CDR3 length: 12 amino acids. V was shortened by 4 bases and J by 13 bases, with 17 bases between the two germline ends. The CDR3 here is CASSSQVLGHYF. CDR3 nucleotide sequence: TGTGCCAGCAGCTCCCAGGTTCTGGGGCACTACTTC.

As to this clonotype: At one end, the junction sequence differs from germline, possibly due to a read error. The chain uses TRBV30 and TRBJ2-2, with D hard to call. The CDR3 extends over 15 amino acids. The germline V gene encodes CDR1 GTSNPN and CDR2 SVGIG (reference sequence). CDR3 loop: CAWSAANTHTWELFF. CDR3 nucleotide sequence: TGTGCCTGGAGTGCAGCGAACACTCACACCTGGGAGCTGTTTTTT.

This clonotype was counted a single time. One junction end does not reproduce the germline sequence, and a read error may be involved. This chain joins TRBV4-1 and TRBJ1-5; D not resolved. The CDR3 runs to 21 residues. Germline lookup yields CDR1 MGHRA and CDR2 YSYEKL. The CDR3 reads CASSQEAFPTSLLYSSQPQHF. The DNA of the CDR3 is TGCGCCAGCAGCCAAGAAGCTTTCCCCACGAGCTTGCTTTATAGCAGTCAGCCTCAGCATTTT.

This clonotype was seen at least ten times. This chain joins TRBV28 and TRBJ2-7; TRBD2 might be the D (6 bases). CDR1 is MDHEN and CDR2 is SYDVKM in the germline V gene. Trimming stripped 4 bases from V and 5 bases from J, with 21 bases between. The length of the CDR3 is 16 residues. The CDR3 spells CASSSLDGTDQNEQYF. The CDR3 DNA reads TGTGCCAGCAGTTCCCTTGACGGGACTGATCAGAACGAGCAGTACTTC.

Points on this clonotype: The junction departs from the called germline gene at one end, perhaps through a read error. V is TRBV12-3 or TRBV12-4 and J is TRBJ2-5; D perhaps matches TRBD2 (6 bases). The CDR3 is 14 residues long. CDR3 sequence reads: CAISLSLGGETQYF. The CDR3 DNA reads as TGTGCCATCAGTTTGTCCTTGGGGGGAGAGACCCAGTACTTC.

A remark on this clonotype: One junction end does not reproduce the germline sequence, and a read error may be involved. The V call is TRBV20-1, the J call TRBJ2-3, with D possibly TRBD1 on 5 matching bases. This CDR3 has 14 residues. The germline V gene encodes CDR1 DFQATT and CDR2 SNEGSKA (reference sequence). The CDR3 loop is CSASGARHTDTQYF. The DNA for the CDR3 is TGCAGTGCTAGTGGGGCCCGCCACACAGATACGCAGTATTTC.

The chain combines TRBV20-1 with TRBJ1-6; unclear D gene. The CDR3 is 14 amino acids. With 6 bases removed from V and 3 bases from J, the gap between germline ends came to 12 bases. Germline loops: CDR1 DFQATT, CDR2 SNEGSKA (reference sequence). The CDR3 region is CSARWHGYNSPLHF. DNA for the CDR3: TGCAGTGCCAGGTGGCATGGCTATAATTCACCCCTCCACTTT.

Points on this clonotype: This could be a read error, since a much larger clone is one nucleotide away. This sequence joins TRBV24-1 and TRBJ2-7, with D perhaps assigned TRBD1 or TRBD2 (6 bases each). This CDR3 comprises 15 residues. Germline CDR1 and CDR2: KGHDR and SFDVKD. Trimming took off 2 bases at V and 4 bases at J, with 14 bases between the two ends. CDR3 coding DNA: TGTGCCACCAGTGATTCGGGAAAGGGGGGTTACGAGCAGTACTTC. Its protein product is CATSDSGKGGYEQYF.

This clonotype was seen more than once but under ten times. This chain joins TRBV28 and TRBJ1-3; possibly TRBD1 for D (5 bases). This CDR3 spans 14 amino acids. Trimming pared 6 bases from V and 0 bases from J, leaving 9 bases between. Germline CDR1 and CDR2: MDHEN and SYDVKM. CDR3 sequence reads: CASRGGVSGNTIYF. CDR3 DNA sequence: TGTGCCAGCAGGGGGGGAGTCTCTGGAAACACCATATATTTT.

Worth noting for this clonotype: A much larger clone sits a single nucleotide away, making a read error possible. The rearrangement joins TRBV20-1 to TRBJ2-7; no clear D. The germline gives CDR1 DFQATT, CDR2 SNEGSKA (reference sequence). V was pared by 2 bases and J by 6 bases, with 8 bases between. The CDR3 totals 11 residues. The DNA of the CDR3 is TGCAGTGCTAGATATAACCTCGAGCAGTACTTC. Residues: CSARYNLEQYF.

This clonotype showed up just once. The rearrangement uses TRBV11-2 and TRBJ1-1; D uncertain. The CDR3 is 14 residues long. Per germline, CDR1 SGHAT and CDR2 FQNNGV. Trimming stripped 9 bases from V and 5 bases from J, with 19 bases between. The CDR3 reads CARSMLMPGTEAFF. In nucleotides, the CDR3 is TGTGCCAGGAGCATGCTAATGCCGGGAACTGAAGCTTTCTTT.

In regard to this clonotype: One base away lies a much larger clone, so this may be a sequencing read error. This chain joins TRBV24-1 and TRBJ2-1, with D perhaps matching TRBD1 or TRBD2 (5 bases each). The CDR3 loop spans 16 amino acids. CDR1 and CDR2 (germline): KGHDR, SFDVKD. The DNA of the CDR3 is TGTGCCACCAGTGATTTCCCCCGGGACCCAAGGCATGAGCGGTTCTTC. Its protein is CATSDFPRDPRHERFF.

Remarks on this clonotype: A read error may explain this, as a much larger clone is one base away. The chain's CDR3 is CASSSKLVGIYNEQFF. The CDR3 DNA follows: TGTGCCAGCAGCTCGAAACTAGTGGGAATATACAATGAGCAGTTCTTC. V gene TRBV5-6 combines with J gene TRBJ2-1, with D tentatively TRBD2 (5 bases). This CDR3 region has 16 residues. V lost 3 bases to trimming and J lost 4 bases, with 17 bases between them. Per germline, CDR1 SGHDT and CDR2 YYEEEE.

As to this clonotype: Germline is not matched at one junction end, which may reflect a read error. V and J are TRBV6-6 and TRBJ2-5; the D is unclear. Germline values: CDR1 MNHNY, CDR2 SVGAGI (reference sequence). The CDR3 totals 13 residues. In nucleotides, the CDR3 is TGTGTCAGCAGCCCCAGTGTGCAAGAGACCCAGTACTTC. Protein product: CVSSPSVQETQYF.

This chain uses TRBV11-2 with TRBJ1-5; the D is unclear. Near its end, the DNA agrees better with TRBJ2-3, so the J call may be wrong. CDR1 and CDR2 from the germline V gene are SGHAT and FQNNGV. The CDR3 is 15 amino acids. CDR3 sequence: CVNSFDGLSNQPQYF. DNA of the CDR3: TGTGTCAACAGCTTTGATGGATTGAGCAATCAGCCCCAGTATTTT.

Worth noting for this clonotype: At one end, the junction sequence differs from germline, possibly due to a read error. The chain recombines TRBV7-8 with TRBJ2-3; TRBD2 is a possible D gene (6 bases). The CDR3 totals 15 residues. Germline loops: CDR1 SGHVS, CDR2 FQNEAQ. The CDR3, as DNA: TGTGCCAGCAGCTTATCTGGCGGGACCTCGGATATGCAGTATTTT. Amino acid sequence: CASSLSGGTSDMQYF.

This clonotype has a single count. Its ends do not fully match the called genes, so a read error is possible. The chain uses TRBV11-3 and TRBJ1-2; D gene ambiguous. The CDR3 extends over 12 amino acids. Looked up from germline, CDR1 is SGHNT and CDR2 is YENEEA. The CDR3 protein is CDTKTGCHGCTF. In DNA form, the CDR3 reads TGTGACACCAAGACGGGTTGCCATGGCTGCACCTTC.

Remarks on this clonotype: The junction differs from germline at one of its ends, possibly a read error. This chain uses TRBV6-1 with TRBJ2-1, with D perhaps matching TRBD1 (5 bases). The CDR3 sequence is 15 residues long. Germline loops: CDR1 MNHNS, CDR2 SASEGT. The CDR3 is CACSEAQGMYDEQFF. CDR3 in DNA: TGTGCCTGCAGTGAAGCCCAGGGCATGTACGATGAGCAGTTCTTC.

With regard to this clonotype: A junction boundary mismatches the germline segment, possibly from a read error. This chain links TRBV4-2 with TRBJ2-3; 12 bases map to TRBD2. Germline CDR1 and CDR2: LGHNA and YNFKEQ. The CDR3 is 17 residues long. The CDR3 is CVSTQLGLAGSTDTQYF. CDR3 DNA: TGTGTCAGCACCCAACTAGGACTAGCGGGGAGCACAGATACGCAGTATTTT.

Notes on this clonotype: The junction departs from the called germline gene at one end, perhaps through a read error. The chain recombines TRBV28 with TRBJ2-7; no definite D call. The CDR3 has 14 amino acids. Germline CDR1 reads MDHEN; CDR2 reads SYDVKM. The CDR3 nucleotides read TGTGTCAGCAGTTTAAGCAAATTAGTCTACGAGCAATACTTC. Amino acids: CVSSLSKLVYEQYF.

With regard to this clonotype: This may be a read error: a much more frequent sequence differs by one nucleotide. The gene calls are TRBV5-1 and TRBJ2-3; no clear D gene. Germline CDR1 SGHRS, CDR2 YFSETQ. The CDR3 has 14 residues. V lost 3 bases, J lost 2 bases, and 10 bases lay in between. CDR3 region: CASSSGTLTDTQYF. In DNA form, the CDR3 reads TGCGCCAGCAGCTCGGGCACTCTCACAGATACGCAGTATTTT.

The genes are TRBV29-1 and TRBJ2-1, with D tentatively TRBD2 (6 bases). Germline lookup yields CDR1 SQVTM and CDR2 ANQGSEA. The CDR3 contains 13 residues. The CDR3 region is CTIPRTTNNEQFF. The CDR3 region has the DNA TGCACCATCCCCCGGACTACGAACAATGAGCAGTTCTTC.

A remark on this clonotype: Sequence at one end of the junction differs from germline and may be a read error. The CDR3: CVSTDPGYPYEQCF. The CDR3 coding sequence is TGTGTCAGCACCGACCCAGGGTACCCCTACGAGCAGTGCTTC. The genes are TRBV13 and TRBJ2-7; tentatively, D is TRBD1 (5 bases). This CDR3 has 14 amino acids. The germline V gene encodes CDR1 PRHDT and CDR2 FYEKMQ (reference sequence). Filled out from reference TRBV13 and TRBJ2-7, the complete variable domain reads AAGVIQSPRHLIKEKRETATLKCYPIPRHDTVYWYQQGPGQDPQFLISFYEKMQSDKGSIPDRFSAQQFSDYHSELNMSSLELGDSALYFCVSTDPGYPYEQCFGPGTRLTVT.

The chain recombines TRBV6-1 with TRBJ1-1; D is undetermined. Germline lookup yields CDR1 MNHNS and CDR2 SASEGT. Trimming cost V 7 bases and J 5 bases, with 14 bases left between them. The CDR3 runs 13 residues. CDR3 loop: CASTRKEKTEAFF. The CDR3 coding sequence is TGTGCCAGCACTCGGAAAGAGAAGACTGAAGCTTTCTTT.

There are many counts of this clonotype. V and J are TRBV28 and TRBJ2-7, with 8 bases aligning to TRBD2. J lost 4 bases, V lost 3 bases, and 11 bases had no gene match. The CDR3 extends over 16 amino acids. From germline, CDR1 is MDHEN and CDR2 SYDVKM. The CDR3 reads CASSLVWREVLYEQYF. In DNA form, the CDR3 reads TGTGCCAGCAGTTTGGTGTGGCGGGAGGTTTTGTACGAGCAGTACTTC.

A word on this clonotype: A read error is likely, as this CDR3 ends without the conserved phenylalanine or tryptophan. This chain connects TRBV11-2 to TRBJ2-5; unclear D gene. The CDR3 runs to 12 residues. The V gene's germline CDR1 is SGHAT and CDR2 FQNNGV. CDR3 in amino acids: CASSLVQETQYL. The CDR3 nucleotides read TGTGCCAGCAGCTTAGTTCAAGAGACTCAGTACCTC.

This clonotype was found many times. This sequence joins TRBV5-1 and TRBJ1-4, with 11 bases identical to TRBD1. This CDR3 is built from 14 residues. In germline, CDR1 is SGHRS, CDR2 YFSETQ. Germline trimming cut 7 bases from V and 6 bases from J; bases unmatched to any gene: 5. The CDR3 reads CASQGTGGDEKLFF. CDR3 nucleotides: TGCGCCAGCCAAGGGACAGGGGGAGATGAAAAACTGTTTTTT.